Following are 21 T cell receptor beta chains from one sample sequenced in a study of immune cell composition in non-small cell lung cancer. Profiling relied on immunoSEQ multiplex PCR, and the TCRdb table lists in-frame clones only, not all of them. The data hold about 940 clones, with roughly 78% observed a single time. Source material: lung tumor tissue. These TCRs come from a human donor with non-small cell lung cancer.

The chain employs TRBV5-4 and TRBJ2-2; 9 bases line up with TRBD1. The V gene end was trimmed by 4 bases and the J gene end by 4 bases; junction bases not matched to a gene: 17. Germline V gene sequence: CDR1 SGHNT, CDR2 YYREEE (reference sequence). The CDR3 spans 19 residues. The CDR3 nucleotides read TGTGCCAGCAGCCCCCCGGGGACAGGGCCTTTTCTTCGCACCGGGGAGCTGTTTTTT. It specifies CASSPPGTGPFLRTGELFF.

This clone occurred once. The chain joins TRBV5-1 to TRBJ2-2; the D is unclear. This CDR3 is built from 13 residues. The germline CDR1 and CDR2 sequences are SGHRS and YFSETQ. V was clipped by 0 bases and J by 6 bases, with 6 bases between them. CDR3 protein: CASSLAGPGELFF. CDR3 DNA: TGCGCCAGCAGCTTGGCCGGGCCCGGGGAGCTGTTTTTT.

CDR3 residues: CAWILAGGPSDEQFF. CDR3 in DNA: TGTGCCTGGATACTAGCGGGGGGGCCCTCGGATGAGCAGTTCTTC. This chain joins TRBV30 and TRBJ2-1; 13 bases map to TRBD2. The CDR3 is 15 amino acids. J lost 8 bases, V lost 4 bases, and 8 bases had no gene match. The germline gives CDR1 GTSNPN, CDR2 SVGIG (reference sequence). Complete variable domain (other parts from reference TRBV30 and TRBJ2-1): SQTIHQWPATLVQPVGSPLSLECTVEGTSNPNLYWYRQAAGRGLQLLFYSVGIGQISSEVPQNLSASRPQDRQFILSSKKLLLSDSGFYLCAWILAGGPSDEQFFGPGTRLTVL.

The rearrangement links TRBV10-3 to TRBJ1-1, with D unclear. The germline gives CDR1 ENHRY, CDR2 SYGVKD. V lost 0 bases, J lost 5 bases, and 10 bases lay in between. The CDR3 covers 14 residues. This CDR3 reads CAISESPVGTEAFF. The CDR3, as DNA: TGTGCCATCAGTGAGTCGCCAGTTGGGACTGAAGCTTTCTTT.

This clone appeared a few times. The chain recombines TRBV21-1 with TRBJ1-5. TRBV21-1 is labeled a pseudogene. The CDR3 runs 17 residues. The DNA for the CDR3 is TGTGCCAGCAGCCCTAGAACCGGGACCGAGGGTAGTCAGCCCCAGCATTTT. This codes for CASSPRTGTEGSQPQHF.

The genes are TRBV7-3 and TRBJ2-7; TRBD2 is a possible D gene (7 bases). V was clipped by 1 base and J by 2 bases, with 9 bases between them. Germline CDR1 and CDR2: SGHTA and FQGTGA. The CDR3 contains 14 residues. CDR3 residues: CASSLMGGPYEQYF. DNA of the CDR3: TGTGCCAGCAGCTTAATGGGGGGGCCCTACGAGCAGTACTTC.

The rearrangement uses TRBV7-9 and TRBJ1-2; perhaps TRBD1 as D (5 bases). Trimming took 3 bases from V and 8 from J, leaving 7 bases between them. This CDR3 has 11 amino acids. Germline values: CDR1 SEHNR, CDR2 FQNEAQ (reference sequence). The CDR3 DNA reads as TGTGCCAGCAGCTTGGGGGGAGGCTACACCTTC. It encodes CASSLGGGYTF. Supplemented by reference TRBV7-9 and TRBJ1-2, the full variable domain reads DTGVSQNPRHKITKRGQNVTFRCDPISEHNRLYWYRQTLGQGPEFLTYFQNEAQLEKSRLLSDRFSAERPKGSFSTLEIQRTEQGDSAMYLCASSLGGGYTFGSGTRLTVV.

DNA of the CDR3: TGCGCCAGCAGCCATGGGGTAGCGGGGATAAAAGAGACCCAGTACTTC. The encoded protein is CASSHGVAGIKETQYF. The chain uses TRBV4-3 and TRBJ2-5; the match to TRBD2 covers 8 bases. From germline, CDR1 is LGHNA and CDR2 YSLEER. The CDR3 length is 16 residues. Trimming at V came to 3 bases and at J to 3 bases, leaving 9 bases not matched to a gene.

The V and J genes are TRBV4-1 and TRBJ2-7; 13 bases fit TRBD2. The CDR3 sequence is 15 residues long. The germline V gene encodes CDR1 MGHRA and CDR2 YSYEKL. The V segment lost 1 base and the J segment 3 bases; nucleotides outside the gene matches: 0. In DNA, the CDR3 is TGCGCCAGCAGCCAAGGACTAGCGGGGGGCTACGAGCAGTACTTC. Protein sequence: CASSQGLAGGYEQYF.

The chain employs TRBV7-2 and TRBJ2-2; 7 bases match TRBD2. This CDR3 spans 15 amino acids. V shed 7 bases and J 5 bases; nucleotides not matched to a gene: 10. Germline V CDR1 and CDR2: SGHTA, FQGNSA. The CDR3 nucleotides are TGTGCCAGCACCGAGGGGAGGGGCAGGACCGGGGAGCTGTTTTTT. This translates into CASTEGRGRTGELFF.

The genes are TRBV18 and TRBJ1-5; D might be TRBD1 (6 bases). From germline, CDR1 is KGHSH and CDR2 LQKENI. V lost 3 bases, J lost 0 bases, and 12 bases lay in between. CDR3 size: 16 residues. CDR3 DNA: TGTGCCAGCTCACCGCCTAGGACAGTTAGCAATCAGCCCCAGCATTTT. Its translation is CASSPPRTVSNQPQHF.

The chain is built from TRBV7-6 and TRBJ2-7; D uncertain. The CDR3 covers 14 residues. Trimming stripped 5 bases from V and 0 bases from J, with 11 bases between. CDR1 and CDR2 from the germline V gene are SGHVS and FNYEAQ. The CDR3 nucleotides are TGTGCCAGCAGCGCTCAGGAGAGCTCCTACGAGCAGTACTTC. Translation: CASSAQESSYEQYF.

The V and J genes are TRBV6-1 and TRBJ2-7; a possible D gene is TRBD1 (6 bases). V lost 4 bases and J lost 2, with 12 bases in between. The length of the CDR3 is 14 residues. Germline V gene sequence: CDR1 MNHNS, CDR2 SASEGT. This CDR3 is CASSAWDIAYEQYF. The CDR3 nucleotides read TGTGCCAGCAGTGCGTGGGACATTGCCTACGAGCAGTACTTC.

V and J are TRBV5-6 and TRBJ1-6; TRBD1 might be the D (6 bases). This CDR3 comprises 17 residues. Trimming shortened V by 0 bases and J by 9 bases, and 19 bases separated the two germline ends. CDR1 and CDR2 (germline): SGHDT, YYEEEE. Here the CDR3 DNA reads TGTGCCAGCAGCTTGGTCATTCGACAGGAATTATTTTCACCCCTCCACTTT. Its translation: CASSLVIRQELFSPLHF.

This clone was seen only a few times. The genes are TRBV12-5 and TRBJ1-1, with D perhaps matching TRBD1 (6 bases). The CDR3 runs to 13 residues. The germline gives CDR1 LGHNT, CDR2 FRNRAP. Between the trimmed V and J ends, which lost 6 bases and 7 bases, there was a span of 15 bases. The CDR3 DNA reads TGTGCTAGTGGCATGGGGGGGCTTAGTGAAGCTTTCTTT. Encoded protein: CASGMGGLSEAFF.

V gene TRBV11-2 combines with J gene TRBJ2-7; a weak D match, TRBD2 (5 bases). This CDR3 comprises 14 residues. V was clipped by 1 base and J by 6 bases, with 13 bases between them. Germline V gene sequence: CDR1 SGHAT, CDR2 FQNNGV. CDR3 region: CASSLGSQAGEQYF. The CDR3 coding sequence is TGTGCCAGCAGCTTAGGTTCCCAGGCGGGCGAGCAGTACTTC.

This clone was detected a few times. Here the CDR3 DNA reads TGTGCCAGCATACGAGGGGGCTATGCCAAAAACATTCAGTACTTC. Protein: CASIRGGYAKNIQYF. This chain joins TRBV2 and TRBJ2-4, with 7 bases lining up with TRBD1. The CDR3 has 15 amino acids. Germline V gene lookup returns CDR1 SNHLY and CDR2 FYNNEI. J lost 1 base, V lost 7 bases, and 7 bases had no gene match. Full variable domain (missing parts from reference TRBV2 and TRBJ2-4): EPEVTQTPSHQVTQMGQEVILRCVPISNHLYFYWYRQILGQKVEFLVSFYNNEISEKSEIFDDQFSVERPDGSNFTLKIRSTKLEDSAMYFCASIRGGYAKNIQYFGAGTRLSVL.

The chain combines TRBV6-6 with TRBJ1-1, with D perhaps matching TRBD1 (6 bases). With 6 bases removed from V and 1 base from J, the gap between germline ends came to 18 bases. The germline V gene encodes CDR1 MNHNY and CDR2 SVGAGI (reference sequence). CDR3 length: 16 amino acids. The CDR3 loop reads CASRVSTQGKNTEAFF. The CDR3, as DNA: TGTGCCAGCAGAGTTTCGACTCAGGGGAAGAACACTGAAGCTTTCTTT.

This clone came up a few times. This chain links TRBV9 with TRBJ2-5; TRBD1 matches 9 bases. The CDR3 extends over 17 amino acids. The germline V gene has CDR1 SGDLS and CDR2 YYNGEE. With 5 bases clipped from V and 5 bases from J, the junction kept 16 bases outside the gene matches. CDR3 loop: CASSSAGTGIWGETQYF. In nucleotides, the CDR3 is TGTGCCAGCAGTTCAGCCGGGACAGGGATATGGGGGGAGACCCAGTACTTC.

The chain is built from TRBV7-8 and TRBJ2-7; tentatively, D is TRBD1 (5 bases). This CDR3 is 14 amino acids long. V lost 1 base to trimming and J lost 3 bases, with 10 bases between them. The V gene's germline CDR1 is SGHVS and CDR2 FQNEAQ. Here the CDR3 DNA reads TGTGCCAGCAGCTTAGTCGTGGGGCGCTACGAGCAGTACTTC. Translating gives CASSLVVGRYEQYF.

This clone came up a few times. This sequence joins TRBV11-1 and TRBJ2-7, with unresolved D. V lost 2 bases and J lost 0, with 8 bases in between. CDR1 SGHAT and CDR2 FQDESV come from the germline V gene (reference sequence). The CDR3 length is 14 residues. The chain's CDR3 is CASSLSRNSYEQYF. CDR3 DNA: TGTGCCAGCAGCTTATCGAGGAACTCCTACGAGCAGTACTTC.